Below are 20 T cell receptor beta chains sequenced from a single sample in a study of control samples from healthy donors and cancer patients. Sequencing was performed with immunoSEQ multiplex PCR; in TCRdb, only in-frame clones are kept and a portion is missing. This table holds about 140,000 clones, around 88% found once. Input material: blood. The receptors stem from a man younger than 35 in good health.

This clone was seen once. The V gene is TRBV6-5, the J gene TRBJ2-7; 7 nucleotides align to TRBD2. The CDR3 loop spans 14 amino acids. Trimming cost V 5 bases and J 4 bases; bases outside gene matches: 8. CDR1 is MNHEY and CDR2 is SVGAGI in the germline V gene. CDR3 bases: TGTGCCAGCAGTAGGGAGGGCAGGGAGTACGAGCAGTACTTC. Translated, it gives CASSREGREYEQYF.

The rearrangement joins TRBV19 to TRBJ1-1; D not certain. With 3 bases removed from V and 1 base from J, the gap between germline ends came to 3 bases. This CDR3 has 12 amino acids. Germline V gene lookup returns CDR1 LNHDA and CDR2 SQIVND (reference sequence). The CDR3 spells CASSIRNTEAFF. The CDR3 DNA reads as TGTGCCAGTAGTATTCGGAACACTGAAGCTTTCTTT. Filled out from reference TRBV19 and TRBJ1-1, the complete variable domain reads DGGITQSPKYLFRKEGQNVTLSCEQNLNHDAMYWYRQDPGQGLRLIYYSQIVNDFQKGDIAEGYSVSREKKESFPLTVTSAQKNPTAFYLCASSIRNTEAFFGQGTRLTVV.

V and J are TRBV19 and TRBJ1-2; the match to TRBD1 covers 9 bases. CDR1 is LNHDA and CDR2 is SQIVND in the germline V gene (reference sequence). Trimming at V came to 5 bases and at J to 8 bases, leaving 12 bases not matched to a gene. CDR3 length: 15 residues. The CDR3, as DNA: TGTGCCAGTAGTGCTGATGAACAGGGGGCGGGCGGCTACACCTTC. It specifies CASSADEQGAGGYTF.

CDR3 coding DNA: TGTGCCAGCAGCTCTCACAGGGGTTACGAGCAGTACTTC. Translating it yields CASSSHRGYEQYF. The chain links TRBV7-3 to TRBJ2-7, with TRBD1 matching over 7 bases. The trim removed 4 bases at V and 4 bases at J, leaving 4 bases unmatched. The length of the CDR3 is 13 residues. Germline CDR1 is SGHTA and CDR2 is FQGTGA.

Only one count was recorded for this clone. The chain combines TRBV28 with TRBJ2-1, with TRBD2 identical over 9 bases. CDR1 and CDR2 from the germline V gene are MDHEN and SYDVKM. This CDR3 has 15 amino acids. J gave up 0 bases and V 6 bases, and 3 bases lay outside the gene matches. The CDR3 reads CASSGAGGSYNEQFF. For the CDR3, the DNA is TGTGCCAGCAGCGGAGCGGGGGGCTCCTACAATGAGCAGTTCTTC.

The rearrangement joins TRBV11-2 to TRBJ1-2, with a possible D match to TRBD1 (5 bases). The CDR3 contains 14 residues. The V end was cut by 0 bases, the J end by 0 bases, with 5 bases between. CDR1 and CDR2 (germline): SGHAT, FQNNGV. CDR3 in DNA: TGTGCCAGCAGCTTAGACAGGGCTAACTATGGCTACACCTTC. Its protein is CASSLDRANYGYTF.

The chain joins TRBV2 to TRBJ1-1, with D unresolved. The germline V gene encodes CDR1 SNHLY and CDR2 FYNNEI. The length of the CDR3 is 12 residues. With 3 bases removed from V and 4 bases from J, the gap between germline ends came to 6 bases. CDR3 nucleotides: TGTGCCAGCAGTGAGTGGGCCACTGAAGCTTTCTTT. Its protein is CASSEWATEAFF.

The chain couples TRBV19 to TRBJ1-5; D gene ambiguous. CDR1 LNHDA and CDR2 SQIVND come from the germline V gene (reference sequence). The V end lost 1 base, the J end lost 7 bases, and 14 bases lay between the germline ends. The CDR3 totals 15 residues. The CDR3 nucleotides read TGTGCCAGTAGTATAGCGTGGGCAGACGCGCAGCCCCAGCATTTT. It codes for CASSIAWADAQPQHF.

V usage is TRBV20-1 and J usage is TRBJ1-3; D call uncertain. The CDR3 spans 11 residues. Between the trimmed V and J ends, which lost 4 bases and 2 bases, there was a span of 3 bases. Germline CDR1 reads DFQATT; CDR2 reads SNEGSKA (reference sequence). In DNA, the CDR3 is TGCAGTGCTACCGCTGGAAACACCATATATTTT. Translation: CSATAGNTIYF.

The CDR3 DNA is TGTGCCAGCAGTTATGGGAGCTCCTATAATTCACCCCTCCACTTT. As protein: CASSYGSSYNSPLHF. The V call is TRBV6-6, the J call TRBJ1-6; D gene unclear. V was trimmed by 3 bases and J by 0 bases, leaving 6 bases between them. CDR1 and CDR2 from the germline V gene are MNHNY and SVGAGI (reference sequence). The CDR3 contains 15 residues.

This chain's CDR3 is CASSRTGANTEAFF. The CDR3 region has the DNA TGCGCCAGCAGTCGGACAGGGGCAAACACTGAAGCTTTCTTT. This sequence joins TRBV5-1 and TRBJ1-1, with 9 bases aligning to TRBD1. There are 14 residues in the CDR3. Germline V lookup: CDR1 SGHRS, CDR2 YFSETQ. Losses at the gene ends were 5 bases for V and 2 bases for J; bases not matched to a gene: 4.

The table lists this clone with a count of one. The V gene is TRBV19, the J gene TRBJ1-1; the D is unclear. V was trimmed by 5 bases and J by 4 bases, leaving 17 bases between them. The CDR3 loop spans 15 amino acids. In germline, CDR1 is LNHDA, CDR2 SQIVND (reference sequence). The CDR3 loop reads CASSLPSAEGTEAFF. DNA for the CDR3: TGTGCCAGTAGTCTCCCCTCGGCGGAGGGCACTGAAGCTTTCTTT.

This clone came up a few times. The rearrangement joins TRBV11-2 to TRBJ1-5, with D hard to call. The CDR3 runs to 15 residues. The germline V gene encodes CDR1 SGHAT and CDR2 FQNNGV. Trimming left V 7 bases short and J 4 bases short, with 17 bases between. In DNA form, the CDR3 reads TGTGCCAGCATTCCGGCCCGGGGTAAGAATCAGCCCCAGCATTTT. Translation: CASIPARGKNQPQHF.

The chain is built from TRBV5-4 and TRBJ2-3; D not resolved. Trimming took 0 bases from V and 2 from J, leaving 7 bases between them. The CDR3 spans 14 residues. Germline assignment: CDR1 SGHNT and CDR2 YYREEE (reference sequence). The CDR3 sequence: CASSLGSYTDTQYF. CDR3 in DNA: TGTGCCAGCAGCTTGGGGTCCTACACAGATACGCAGTATTTT.

The chain recombines TRBV3-1 (or the pseudogene TRBV3-2) with TRBJ2-7; D is unresolved. The DNA end is more similar to TRBJ2-5, so the J call may be wrong. The CDR3 runs 13 residues. In germline, CDR1 is LGHDT, CDR2 YNNKEL (reference sequence). In DNA, the CDR3 is TGTGCCAGCAGCCACCGAGTTGGGGAGACCCAGTACTTC. Encoded protein: CASSHRVGETQYF.

The gene calls are TRBV5-6 and TRBJ2-3; D unclear. CDR1 is SGHDT and CDR2 is YYEEEE in the germline V gene. V lost 1 base and J lost 4, with 4 bases in between. There are 12 residues in the CDR3. CDR3 sequence reads: CASSLIPDTQYF. As DNA, the CDR3 is TGTGCCAGCAGCTTGATCCCAGATACGCAGTATTTT.

The genes are TRBV5-6 and TRBJ1-2; 9 bases fit TRBD1. This CDR3 has 15 amino acids. Germline V gives CDR1 SGHDT, CDR2 YYEEEE. The V and J ends lost 4 bases and 1 base, in that order; junction bases with no gene match: 5. The CDR3: CASSLGQGSNYGYTF. DNA for the CDR3: TGTGCCAGCAGCCTAGGACAGGGGAGTAACTATGGCTACACCTTC.

This rearrangement joins TRBV7-9 to TRBJ1-2; TRBD1 agrees at 7 bases. Germline V gene lookup returns CDR1 SEHNR and CDR2 FQNEAQ (reference sequence). The length of the CDR3 is 14 residues. J was trimmed by 3 bases and V by 5 bases; bases with no gene match: 6. CDR3 loop: CASSRGGMDYGYTF. CDR3 in DNA: TGTGCCAGCAGCCGAGGGGGCATGGACTATGGCTACACCTTC.

The chain is built from TRBV6-2 or TRBV6-3 and TRBJ2-7; D is undetermined. Germline V lookup: CDR1 MNHEY, CDR2 SVGEGT. The V end was cut by 8 bases, the J end by 3 bases, with 11 bases between. CDR3 length equals 12 residues. This CDR3 reads CASGPMSYEQYF. In nucleotides, the CDR3 is TGTGCCAGCGGCCCCATGAGCTACGAGCAGTACTTC.

The chain has TRBV7-2 and TRBJ2-3, with D hard to call. CDR3 length: 14 amino acids. Per the germline V gene, CDR1 is SGHTA and CDR2 is FQGNSA. Trimming removed 2 bases at V and 4 bases at J, with 10 bases between. The CDR3 sequence is CASSLLSRADTQYF. The CDR3 DNA reads as TGTGCCAGCAGCTTACTTTCCCGCGCAGATACGCAGTATTTT.